This T cell receptor (beta chain) was obtained from a study of blood T cell repertoires in COVID-19. Germline loops: CDR1 SGHNT, CDR2 YENEEA. CDR3 length: 13 amino acids. V was pared by 1 base and J by 7 bases, with 5 bases between. In the original processing: Amplification of reference gene primers was used by the study to estimate nucleated cell counts. Repertoires were generated with immunoSEQ multiplex PCR, while TCRdb's copy carries only in-frame clones and drops some. For V, J and clone size, that table is used; D and trimming come from the DNA. This table holds about 270,000 clones, about nine tenths found once.

The rearrangement links TRBV11-3 to TRBJ1-6; D is ambiguous. Sequenced sample: peripheral blood. The sequence came from a man aged 50 to 60 with acute or convalescent COVID-19. The CDR3 protein is CASSLAQNSPLHF. As DNA, the CDR3 is TGTGCCAGCAGCTTAGCTCAGAATTCACCCCTCCACTTT. Drawing the rest from reference TRBV11-3 and TRBJ1-6, the complete variable domain is EAGVVQSPRYKIIEKKQPVAFWCNPISGHNTLYWYLQNLGQGPELLIRYENEEAVDDSQLPKDRFSAERLKGVDSTLKIQPAELGDSAVYLCASSLAQNSPLHFGNGTRLTVT.